Shown below are 31 T cell receptor beta chains from a single sample sequenced in a study of blood T cell repertoires in COVID-19. The table came from immunoSEQ multiplex PCR; TCRdb's copy has only in-frame clones and leaves some out. The sample lists 150,000 to 200,000 clones; 80% to 90% were seen once. Sequenced sample: peripheral blood. Source of these receptors: a human donor in a cohort sampled during active COVID-19.

CDR3 DNA: TGTGCCAGCAGCCCTGTCTTAAGAAACACCATATATTTT. It specifies CASSPVLRNTIYF. This chain links TRBV7-8 with TRBJ1-3; no clear D. Germline loops: CDR1 SGHVS, CDR2 FQNEAQ. The CDR3 has 13 residues. The ends were cut back, 5 bases at V and 5 bases at J, with 10 bases in the middle.

J is TRBJ2-3 and V is TRBV5-8; weak D call: TRBD2 (5 bases). The ends were cut back, 0 bases at V and 5 bases at J, with 10 bases in the middle. The CDR3 is made up of 14 amino acids. CDR1 SGHTS and CDR2 YDEGEE come from the germline V gene. Here the CDR3 reads CASSLAGFVDTQYF. The CDR3 region has the DNA TGTGCCAGCAGCTTGGCGGGGTTCGTAGATACGCAGTATTTT.

With regard to this clone: One end of the junction is discordant with germline, which a read error may explain. The same CDR3 is also encoded by other DNA sequences in this sample. CDR3 region: CASSPGQGRTGELFF. CDR3 nucleotide sequence: TGTGCTAGCAGCCCAGGACAGGGGAGGACCGGGGAGCTGTTTTTT. The rearrangement links TRBV9 to TRBJ2-2, with 9 bases that match TRBD1. This CDR3 comprises 15 residues. Germline CDR1 SGDLS, CDR2 YYNGEE.

Only one count was recorded for this clone. This chain connects TRBV5-3 to TRBJ2-5; 11 bases are a match to TRBD2. TRBV5-3 is flagged as an ORF with uncertain function. The CDR3 sequence is 18 residues long. V lost 2 bases and J lost 2; bases outside the gene matches: 11. CDR3 bases: TGTGCCAGAAGCTTCACCCCCGGGACTAGCGGCGCGCAAGAGACCCAGTACTTC. This gives the protein CARSFTPGTSGAQETQYF.

The chain is built from TRBV28 and TRBJ2-1, with a weak D call TRBD1 (5 bases). The germline V and J ends were trimmed by 1 base and 6 bases, with 19 bases remaining between them. The CDR3 loop spans 17 amino acids. In germline, CDR1 is MDHEN, CDR2 SYDVKM. The CDR3 nucleotides are TGTGCCAGCAGTTTATCGGAACGGGCGATAGGGGCCAATGAGCAGTTCTTC. It encodes CASSLSERAIGANEQFF.

CDR3 sequence reads: CATSSPGTSGRGDEQFF. DNA for the CDR3: TGTGCCACCAGCAGCCCCGGGACTAGCGGGAGAGGCGATGAGCAGTTCTTC. V usage is TRBV15 and J usage is TRBJ2-1, with 14 positions matching TRBD2. The CDR3 is made up of 17 amino acids. J gave up 8 bases and V 3 bases, and 9 bases lay outside the gene matches. CDR1 is LNHNV, CDR2 YYDKDF, per germline (reference sequence).

This clone appeared many times. The chain is built from TRBV5-4 and TRBJ2-7; the match to TRBD2 covers 10 bases. The CDR3 extends over 14 amino acids. Germline CDR1 and CDR2: SGHNT and YYREEE (reference sequence). Trimming cost V 4 bases and J 9 bases; bases outside gene matches: 10. The CDR3 loop reads CASSPGLAIRGQYF. The CDR3 DNA is TGTGCCAGCAGCCCGGGACTAGCGATTCGAGGGCAGTACTTC.

The chain is built from TRBV4-1 and TRBJ1-5, with D tentatively TRBD1 (6 bases). The germline V and J ends were trimmed by 1 base and 3 bases, with 10 bases remaining between them. Germline CDR1 MGHRA, CDR2 YSYEKL. The CDR3 contains 15 residues. The CDR3 spells CASSQGHRDNQPQHF. In DNA, the CDR3 is TGCGCCAGCAGCCAAGGTCACAGGGACAATCAGCCCCAGCATTTT.

This chain uses TRBV24-1 with TRBJ2-1; a weak D match, TRBD2 (6 bases). The germline gives CDR1 KGHDR, CDR2 SFDVKD. Trimming removed 3 bases from V and 8 bases from J, with 19 bases in between. CDR3 length equals 16 residues. The DNA for the CDR3 is TGTGCCACCAGTGATCCACCTAGGACGGGGGTCGATGAGCAGTTCTTC. It codes for CATSDPPRTGVDEQFF.

The chain joins TRBV7-3 to TRBJ1-1; D gene ambiguous. V was trimmed by 4 bases and J by 4 bases, leaving 10 bases between them. The CDR3 is 13 residues long. Germline loops: CDR1 SGHTA, CDR2 FQGTGA. The chain's CDR3 is CASSSTGVTEAFF. The DNA of the CDR3 is TGTGCCAGCAGCTCCACCGGGGTCACTGAAGCTTTCTTT.

The chain links TRBV11-2 to TRBJ2-7; D possibly corresponds to TRBD2 (6 bases). CDR1 is SGHAT, CDR2 FQNNGV, per germline. The CDR3 spans 15 residues. Trimming shortened V by 1 base and J by 0 bases, and 10 bases separated the two germline ends. The CDR3 DNA sequence: TGTGCCAGCAGCTTAGTGCAGGGAGGCTCCTACGAGCAGTACTTC. Translating it yields CASSLVQGGSYEQYF.

The chain links TRBV19 to TRBJ2-1, with 14 bases fitting TRBD2. Trimming took 5 bases from V and 7 from J; bases not matched to a gene: 10. Germline CDR1 LNHDA, CDR2 SQIVND (reference sequence). The CDR3 extends over 17 amino acids. The CDR3 DNA is TGTGCCAGTAGTTCCCCCCGGACTAGCGGGAGGCGGAATGAGCAGTTCTTC. Its protein product is CASSSPRTSGRRNEQFF.

This sequence joins TRBV4-3 and TRBJ1-1; weak D call: TRBD1 (6 bases). The germline V and J ends were trimmed by 1 base and 3 bases, with 12 bases remaining between them. Germline CDR1 and CDR2: LGHNA and YSLEER. CDR3 length equals 15 residues. The CDR3 sequence is CASSQVAGEYTEAFF. Here the CDR3 DNA reads TGCGCCAGCAGCCAAGTGGCAGGGGAGTACACTGAAGCTTTCTTT.

V usage is TRBV2 and J usage is TRBJ1-6; TRBD1 matches at 8 bases. The CDR3 runs to 13 residues. CDR1 SNHLY and CDR2 FYNNEI come from the germline V gene. J was trimmed by 7 bases and V by 8 bases; bases with no gene match: 4. The CDR3 reads CASGQGLNSPLHF. The CDR3 DNA reads as TGTGCCAGCGGACAGGGCTTGAATTCACCCCTCCACTTT. Full variable domain (outside the CDR3, taken from reference TRBV2 and TRBJ1-6): EPEVTQTPSHQVTQMGQEVILRCVPISNHLYFYWYRQILGQKVEFLVSFYNNEISEKSEIFDDQFSVERPDGSNFTLKIRSTKLEDSAMYFCASGQGLNSPLHFGNGTRLTVT.

This chain links TRBV5-5 with TRBJ2-7; possible D gene TRBD1, 5 bases. Deletions cut 4 bases from V and 0 bases from J, with 11 bases between. Looked up from germline, CDR1 is SGHKS and CDR2 is YYEKEE (reference sequence). CDR3 size: 14 residues. The CDR3 sequence is CASSPDRTSYEQYF. The CDR3, as DNA: TGTGCCAGCAGCCCCGACAGAACCTCCTACGAGCAGTACTTC.

V gene TRBV5-7 combines with J gene TRBJ2-7, with 8 bases matching TRBD2. TRBV5-7 is classed as an ORF, of uncertain function. The CDR3 runs to 18 residues. Losses at the gene ends were 0 bases for V and 0 bases for J; bases not matched to a gene: 11. CDR3 residues: CASSLGQTGGGSSYEQYF. CDR3 coding DNA: TGTGCCAGCAGCTTGGGACAGACAGGCGGGGGGAGCTCCTACGAGCAGTACTTC.

The V and J genes are TRBV5-6 and TRBJ2-1, with 10 bases identical to TRBD2. Losses at the gene ends were 4 bases for V and 0 bases for J; bases not matched to a gene: 13. The germline V gene encodes CDR1 SGHDT and CDR2 YYEEEE. The CDR3 has 19 amino acids. The CDR3: CASSATGTSAFSSYNEQFF. CDR3 DNA: TGTGCCAGCAGCGCCACCGGGACTAGCGCCTTTAGCTCCTACAATGAGCAGTTCTTC.

This chain connects TRBV6-2 or TRBV6-3 to TRBJ2-1; tentative D call: TRBD2 (6 bases). Germline V CDR1 and CDR2: MNHEY, SVGEGT. The length of the CDR3 is 17 residues. Trimming removed 4 bases at V and 0 bases at J, with 16 bases between. The CDR3, as DNA: TGTGCCAGCAGTTCCCGGATTTTGGGGGGCTCCTACAATGAGCAGTTCTTC. Translation gives CASSSRILGGSYNEQFF.

The CDR3, as DNA: TGCGCCAGCCGCGAGGGACAGGGGGGAGCAGATACGCAGTATTTT. Residues: CASREGQGGADTQYF. The chain joins TRBV4-3 to TRBJ2-3, with 11 positions matching TRBD1. The junction had 8 bases not matched to a gene; V was cut back by 8 bases and J by 4 bases. The CDR3 spans 15 residues. In germline, CDR1 is LGHNA, CDR2 YSLEER.

This clone was found a few times. The V call is TRBV7-2, the J call TRBJ1-5; 8 bases are a match to TRBD1. V dropped 5 bases and J dropped 5; count of bases not matched to a gene: 8. This CDR3 spans 15 amino acids. Looked up from germline, CDR1 is SGHTA and CDR2 is FQGNSA. CDR3 residues: CASSRDRGRYQPQHF. In DNA, the CDR3 is TGTGCCAGCAGCAGAGACAGGGGCCGGTATCAGCCCCAGCATTTT. Based on the CDR3 plus reference TRBV7-2 and TRBJ1-5, the full variable domain is GAGVSQSPSNKVTEKGKDVELRCDPISGHTALYWYRQSLGQGLEFLIYFQGNSAPDKSGLPSDRFSAERTGGSVSTLTIQRTQQEDSAVYLCASSRDRGRYQPQHFGDGTRLSIL.

The chain uses TRBV5-1 and TRBJ2-1; D is uncertain. Germline V CDR1 and CDR2: SGHRS, YFSETQ. There are 12 residues in the CDR3. With 3 bases removed from V and 10 bases from J, the gap between germline ends came to 11 bases. The CDR3 sequence is CASSSTAWEQFF. CDR3 bases: TGCGCCAGCAGCTCCACAGCTTGGGAGCAGTTCTTC.

The chain is built from TRBV19 and TRBJ1-2, with 7 bases fitting TRBD1. Germline lookup yields CDR1 LNHDA and CDR2 SQIVND (reference sequence). The ends lost 7 bases at V and 2 bases at J; junction bases unmatched: 4. This CDR3 is built from 13 residues. The CDR3 region has the DNA TGTGCCAGTACGGACAGGCTGAACTATGGCTACACCTTC. It is translated as CASTDRLNYGYTF. Using reference TRBV19 and TRBJ1-2 for the parts outside the CDR3, the full variable domain is DGGITQSPKYLFRKEGQNVTLSCEQNLNHDAMYWYRQDPGQGLRLIYYSQIVNDFQKGDIAEGYSVSREKKESFPLTVTSAQKNPTAFYLCASTDRLNYGYTFGSGTRLTVV.

This clone occurred once. This sequence joins TRBV6-2 or TRBV6-3 and TRBJ2-3; 8 positions agree with TRBD2. The CDR3 sequence is 17 residues long. Trimming at V came to 0 bases and at J to 2 bases, leaving 7 bases not matched to a gene. Germline assignment: CDR1 MNHEY and CDR2 SVGEGT. The CDR3 DNA sequence: TGTGCCAGCAGTTACTCGGTTCAAGCGGGGGACACAGATACGCAGTATTTT. This codes for CASSYSVQAGDTDTQYF.

V is TRBV3-1 (or the pseudogene TRBV3-2) and J is TRBJ2-7; tentatively, D is TRBD2 (6 bases). CDR1 is LGHDT, CDR2 YNNKEL, per germline (reference sequence). The CDR3 has 14 residues. The V gene lost 0 bases and the J gene lost 5 bases, with 11 bases spanning the gap. The DNA of the CDR3 is TGTGCCAGCAGCCAAGACCCGCCGGGGGACGAGCAGTACTTC. It yields the protein CASSQDPPGDEQYF.

The rearrangement uses TRBV6-2 or TRBV6-3 and TRBJ2-7; possible D gene TRBD1, 5 bases. The CDR3 loop spans 17 amino acids. The germline V and J ends were trimmed by 5 bases and 0 bases, with 20 bases remaining between them. The V gene's germline CDR1 is MNHEY and CDR2 SVGEGT. CDR3 region: CASSPTFGARSSYEQYF. CDR3 in DNA: TGTGCCAGCAGTCCCACTTTTGGGGCAAGGAGCTCCTACGAGCAGTACTTC.

The genes are TRBV7-7 and TRBJ2-2; 9 bases match TRBD2. The CDR3 runs 18 residues. Trimming at V came to 5 bases and at J to 6 bases, leaving 16 bases not matched to a gene. The germline CDR1 and CDR2 sequences are SSHAT and FNYEAQ (reference sequence). This CDR3 is CASSPSKSPGGGAGELFF. DNA for the CDR3: TGTGCCAGCAGCCCTAGTAAATCCCCCGGCGGGGGGGCCGGGGAGCTGTTTTTT. Together with reference TRBV7-7 and TRBJ2-2, the CDR3 gives the full variable domain: GAGVSQSPRYKVTKRGQDVTLRCDPISSHATLYWYQQALGQGPEFLTYFNYEAQPDKSGLPSDRFSAERPEGSISTLTIQRTEQRDSAMYRCASSPSKSPGGGAGELFFGEGSRLTVL.

The V gene is TRBV30, the J gene TRBJ1-1; unclear D gene. This CDR3 is built from 13 residues. Trimming stripped 2 bases from V and 0 bases from J, with 7 bases between. Germline CDR1 reads GTSNPN; CDR2 reads SVGIG (reference sequence). CDR3 sequence reads: CAWSPQVNTEAFF. The CDR3, as DNA: TGTGCCTGGAGTCCGCAGGTGAACACTGAAGCTTTCTTT.

This chain uses TRBV14 with TRBJ1-2; D remains unclear. Germline CDR1 reads SGHDN; CDR2 reads FVKESK. V lost 1 base and J 6 bases, leaving 12 bases between the germline ends. The CDR3 length is 14 residues. CDR3 residues: CASSQVRGPDGYTF. The CDR3 DNA reads as TGTGCCAGCAGCCAAGTTCGGGGTCCCGATGGCTACACCTTC.

This clone was counted a few times. The chain is built from TRBV11-2 and TRBJ1-3, with 7 nucleotides matching TRBD1. The CDR3 sequence is 14 residues long. V was clipped by 5 bases and J by 4 bases; unmatched bases: 5. Germline CDR1 SGHAT, CDR2 FQNNGV. CDR3 protein: CASSLRTGGNTIYF. CDR3 DNA: TGTGCCAGCAGCCTACGGACAGGAGGAAACACCATATATTTT.

The J gene is TRBJ1-6, the V gene TRBV6-5, with D tentatively TRBD1 (6 bases). CDR3 size: 12 residues. V lost 7 bases to trimming and J lost 9 bases, with 10 bases between them. Germline assignment: CDR1 MNHEY and CDR2 SVGAGI. The CDR3 here is CASTEGGSPLHF. Here the CDR3 DNA reads TGTGCCAGCACCGAAGGGGGTTCACCCCTCCACTTT.

The chain links TRBV6-5 to TRBJ1-1, with TRBD1 matching 7 bases. There are 14 residues in the CDR3. Losses at the gene ends were 0 bases for V and 4 bases for J; bases not matched to a gene: 2. Per the germline V gene, CDR1 is MNHEY and CDR2 is SVGAGI. The CDR3 reads CASSYSEGATEAFF. The CDR3 DNA sequence: TGTGCCAGCAGTTACTCGGAGGGGGCCACTGAAGCTTTCTTT.